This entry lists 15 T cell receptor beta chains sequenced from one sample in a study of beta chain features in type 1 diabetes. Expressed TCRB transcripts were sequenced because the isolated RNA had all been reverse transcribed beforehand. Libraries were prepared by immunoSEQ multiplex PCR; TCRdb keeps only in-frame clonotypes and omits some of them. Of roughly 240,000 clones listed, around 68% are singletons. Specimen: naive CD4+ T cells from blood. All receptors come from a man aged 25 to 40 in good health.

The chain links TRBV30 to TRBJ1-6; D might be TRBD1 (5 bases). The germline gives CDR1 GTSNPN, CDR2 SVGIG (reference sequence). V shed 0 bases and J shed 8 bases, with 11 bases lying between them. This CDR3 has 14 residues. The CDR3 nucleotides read TGTGCCTGGAGTGTCCAGGGTGACTATTCACCCCTCCACTTT. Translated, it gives CAWSVQGDYSPLHF.

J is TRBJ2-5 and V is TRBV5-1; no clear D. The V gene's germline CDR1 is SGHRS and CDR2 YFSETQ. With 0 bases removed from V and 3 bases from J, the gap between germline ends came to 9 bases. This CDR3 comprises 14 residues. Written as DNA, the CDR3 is TGCGCCAGCAGCTTGGACCAGCCTGAAGAGACCCAGTACTTC. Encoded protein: CASSLDQPEETQYF.

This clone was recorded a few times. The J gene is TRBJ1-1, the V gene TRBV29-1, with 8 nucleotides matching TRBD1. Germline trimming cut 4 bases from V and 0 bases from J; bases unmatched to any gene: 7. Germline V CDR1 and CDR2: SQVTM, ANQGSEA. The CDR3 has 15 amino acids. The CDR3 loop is CSVADRGVMNTEAFF. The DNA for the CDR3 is TGCAGCGTTGCCGACAGGGGCGTCATGAACACTGAAGCTTTCTTT.

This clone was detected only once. The CDR3 nucleotides are TGTGCCAGCAGCACAGGGGGCCAAGAGACCCAGTACTTC. Amino acids: CASSTGGQETQYF. The chain is built from TRBV5-4 and TRBJ2-5; TRBD1 matches at 8 bases. V was pared by 4 bases and J by 1 base, with 0 bases of the junction left unmatched. CDR3 size: 13 residues. CDR1 is SGHNT and CDR2 is YYREEE in the germline V gene (reference sequence).

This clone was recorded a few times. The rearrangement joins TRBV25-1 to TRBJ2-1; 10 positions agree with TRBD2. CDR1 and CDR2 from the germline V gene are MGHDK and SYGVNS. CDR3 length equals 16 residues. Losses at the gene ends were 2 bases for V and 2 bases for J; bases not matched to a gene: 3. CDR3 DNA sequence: TGTGCCAGCAGTGAAGGACTAGCGGAAACCTACAATGAGCAGTTCTTC. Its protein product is CASSEGLAETYNEQFF.

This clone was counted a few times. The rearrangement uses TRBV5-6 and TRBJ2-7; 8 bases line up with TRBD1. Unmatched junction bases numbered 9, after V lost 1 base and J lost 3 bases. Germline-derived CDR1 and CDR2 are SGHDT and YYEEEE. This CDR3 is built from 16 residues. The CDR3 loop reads CASSLIFRGLDYEQYF. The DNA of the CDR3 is TGTGCCAGCAGCTTGATTTTCAGGGGGCTCGACTACGAGCAGTACTTC. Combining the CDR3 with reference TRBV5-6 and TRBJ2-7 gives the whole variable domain DAGVTQSPTHLIKTRGQQVTLRCSPKSGHDTVSWYQQALGQGPQFIFQYYEEEERQRGNFPDRFSGHQFPNYSSELNVNALLLGDSALYLCASSLIFRGLDYEQYFGPGTRLTVT.

The chain's CDR3 is CASNPVAGAGETQYF. The CDR3 nucleotides read TGTGCCAGCAATCCCGTAGCGGGAGCCGGCGAGACCCAGTACTTC. This chain joins TRBV11-2 and TRBJ2-5; 9 bases match TRBD2. With 7 bases clipped from V and 5 bases from J, the junction kept 11 bases outside the gene matches. This CDR3 region has 15 residues. Germline values: CDR1 SGHAT, CDR2 FQNNGV.

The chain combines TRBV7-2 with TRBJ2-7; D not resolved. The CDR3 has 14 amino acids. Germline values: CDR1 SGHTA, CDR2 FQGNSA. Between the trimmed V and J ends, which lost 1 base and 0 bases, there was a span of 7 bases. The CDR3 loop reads CASSLDTPSYEQYF. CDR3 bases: TGTGCCAGCAGCTTAGACACGCCCTCCTACGAGCAGTACTTC.

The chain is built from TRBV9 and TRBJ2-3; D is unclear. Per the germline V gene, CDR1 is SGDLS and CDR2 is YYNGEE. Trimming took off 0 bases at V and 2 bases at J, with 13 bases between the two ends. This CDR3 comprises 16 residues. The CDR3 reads CASSVGSGQFTDTQYF. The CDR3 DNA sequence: TGTGCCAGCAGCGTAGGCTCTGGCCAATTCACAGATACGCAGTATTTT.

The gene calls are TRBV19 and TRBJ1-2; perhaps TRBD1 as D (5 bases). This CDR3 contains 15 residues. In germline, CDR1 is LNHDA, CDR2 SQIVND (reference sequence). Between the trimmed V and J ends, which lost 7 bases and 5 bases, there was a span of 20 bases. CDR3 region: CASTRGPSAGYGYTF. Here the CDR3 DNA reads TGTGCCAGTACCCGGGGCCCGTCTGCGGGGTATGGCTACACCTTC.

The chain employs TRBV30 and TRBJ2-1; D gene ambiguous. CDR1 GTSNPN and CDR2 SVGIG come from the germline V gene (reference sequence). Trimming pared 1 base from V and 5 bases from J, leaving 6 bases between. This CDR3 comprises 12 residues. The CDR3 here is CAWSEEHNEQFF. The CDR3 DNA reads TGTGCCTGGAGTGAGGAGCACAATGAGCAGTTCTTC. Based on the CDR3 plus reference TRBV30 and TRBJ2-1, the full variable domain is SQTIHQWPATLVQPVGSPLSLECTVEGTSNPNLYWYRQAAGRGLQLLFYSVGIGQISSEVPQNLSASRPQDRQFILSSKKLLLSDSGFYLCAWSEEHNEQFFGPGTRLTVL.

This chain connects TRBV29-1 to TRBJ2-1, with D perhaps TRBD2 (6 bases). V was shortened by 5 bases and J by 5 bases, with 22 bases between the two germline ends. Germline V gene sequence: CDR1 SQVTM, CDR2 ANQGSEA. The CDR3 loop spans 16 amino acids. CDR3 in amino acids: CSVRGSQWMVDNEQFF. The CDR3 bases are TGCAGCGTTCGGGGGTCGCAGTGGATGGTGGACAATGAGCAGTTCTTC.

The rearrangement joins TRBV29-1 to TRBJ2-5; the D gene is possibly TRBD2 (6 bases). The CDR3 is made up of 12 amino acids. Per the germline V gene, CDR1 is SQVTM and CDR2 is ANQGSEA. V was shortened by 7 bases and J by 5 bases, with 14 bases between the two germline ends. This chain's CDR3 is CSGVGLTETQYF. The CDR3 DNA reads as TGCAGCGGGGTGGGACTTACGGAGACCCAGTACTTC.

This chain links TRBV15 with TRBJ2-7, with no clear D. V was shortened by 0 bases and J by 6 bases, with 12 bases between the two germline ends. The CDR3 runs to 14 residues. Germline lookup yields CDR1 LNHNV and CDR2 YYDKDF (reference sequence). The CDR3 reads CATSRDRIGFEQYF. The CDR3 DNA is TGTGCCACCAGCAGAGATCGAATAGGGTTCGAGCAGTACTTC.

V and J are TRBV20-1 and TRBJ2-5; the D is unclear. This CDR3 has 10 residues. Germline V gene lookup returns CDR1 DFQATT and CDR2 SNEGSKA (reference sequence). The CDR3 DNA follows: TGCGCTCTGGGTCAAGAGACCCAGTACTTC. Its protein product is CALGQETQYF.